A selection of T cell receptor beta chains follows, all from one sample in a study of T cells in narcolepsy. Here immunoSEQ multiplex PCR was the method, and the copy in TCRdb shows in-frame clones only, minus some. The sample comprises 20,000 to 30,000 clones, less than 65% of which are singletons, and around 12% rests with the top ten. Sequencing input: memory (CD45RA-) CD4+ T cells from blood. These receptors came from a human donor in good health. The CDR3 runs from the conserved cysteine through the conserved F or W. A D gene is named only where the DNA matches it firmly. Clone size, where shown, is once, few, many, or a class for clones that have expanded.

clone_size,d_call,j_call,v_call,cdr3_nt,cdr3_aa
NA,NA,TRBJ1-2,TRBV7-2,TGTGCCAGTAGGACGGTGGGGAGAGGGGGCTACACCTTC,CASRTVGRGGYTF
NA,TRBD2,TRBJ2-7,TRBV29-1,TGCAGCGCCGCGACTAGCGGGAGGAACCACGAGCAGTACTTC,CSAATSGRNHEQYF
NA,NA,TRBJ2-3,TRBV30,TGTGCCTGGACGAAGGGCTTGGATACGCAGTATTTT,CAWTKGLDTQYF
NA,TRBD1,TRBJ2-7,TRBV5-1,TGCGCCAGCAGCTTGACAGGGGGCGTCGGGGAGCAGTACTTC,CASSLTGGVGEQYF
NA,NA,TRBJ1-3,TRBV7-2,TGTGCCAGCAGCCCCTCGGGAAACACCATATATTTT,CASSPSGNTIYF
NA,NA,TRBJ1-3,TRBV15,TGTGCCACCAGCAGAGACAGGGTTGGAAACACCATATATTTT,CATSRDRVGNTIYF
NA,NA,TRBJ1-1,TRBV6-5,TGTGCCAGCAGCGATAGCCGGTTGAACACTGAAGCTTTCTTT,CASSDSRLNTEAFF
NA,NA,TRBJ1-2,TRBV6-1,TGTGCCAGCAGACGACAGGCTGTGGTTGGGGGCTACACCTTC,CASRRQAVVGGYTF
NA,NA,TRBJ2-3,TRBV15,TGTGCCACCAGCGGACGTTACACAGATACGCAGTATTTT,CATSGRYTDTQYF
NA,NA,TRBJ2-2,TRBV27,TGTGCCATCAGTCGCTCGAACACCGGGGAGCTGTTTTTT,CAISRSNTGELFF
NA,NA,TRBJ1-6,TRBV5-1,TGCGCCAGCAGCGTGCCGGGTAATTCACCCCTCCACTTT,CASSVPGNSPLHF
NA,NA,TRBJ1-1,TRBV10-3,TGTGCCATCAGTGAGTCGAGACCTCGAGGTTTTTCTGAAGCTTTCTTT,CAISESRPRGFSEAFF
once,NA,TRBJ1-1,TRBV19,TGTGCCAGTAGTATCCCCACGGCGAACACTGAAGCTTTCTTT,CASSIPTANTEAFF
few,NA,TRBJ2-1,TRBV19,TGTGCCAGTAGTATGGCCGAAAGCTCCTACAATGAGCAGTTCTTC,CASSMAESSYNEQFF
NA,NA,TRBJ1-1,TRBV5-6,TGTGCCAGCAGCTTGGGTGGACGTCTAGAAGCTTTCTTT,CASSLGGRLEAFF
NA,NA,TRBJ2-1,TRBV29-1,TGCAGCGTACCAGGGATGGCCAGAAATGAGCAGTTCTTC,CSVPGMARNEQFF
NA,NA,TRBJ2-4,TRBV29-1,TGCAGCGTTGAAGATAGTGGGTCGGGAAACATTCAGTACTTC,CSVEDSGSGNIQYF
NA,NA,TRBJ2-3,TRBV5-1,TGCGCCAGCAGCTTGGAACTGGCTGGGGGGAAGGTAGATACGCAGTATTTT,CASSLELAGGKVDTQYF
NA,NA,TRBJ2-3,TRBV9,TGTGCCAGCAGCGTAGGCCCCGGGACTAGCACAGATACGCAGTATTTT,CASSVGPGTSTDTQYF
NA,NA,TRBJ2-3,TRBV5-1,TGCGCCAGCAGGGACGGGCGAGGAGGAGATACGCAGTATTTT,CASRDGRGGDTQYF
NA,NA,TRBJ1-1,TRBV14,TGTGCCAGCAGCCGGAAAATGAACACTGAAGCTTTCTTT,CASSRKMNTEAFF
NA,NA,TRBJ2-5,TRBV5-4,TGTGCCAGCAGCTTGGATCAGGGGAGGGGGGAGACCCAGTACTTC,CASSLDQGRGETQYF
NA,NA,TRBJ2-2,TRBV6-5,TGTGCCAGCAGTTACCAGGGAAGGAACACCGGGGAGCTGTTTTTT,CASSYQGRNTGELFF
once,NA,TRBJ1-6,TRBV5-6,TGTGCCAGCAATGGGCAGGGAAATTCACCCCTCCACTTT,CASNGQGNSPLHF
NA,NA,TRBJ2-1,TRBV5-1,TGCGCCAGCAGCTTGGAAGTCAATGAGCAGTTCTTC,CASSLEVNEQFF
few,NA,TRBJ2-1,TRBV10-1,TGCGCCAGCAGTGGTTCAATCGAGCAGTTCTTC,CASSGSIEQFF
few,TRBD2,TRBJ2-1,TRBV29-1,TGCAGCGGGGGACTAGCGGGCCCTTACAATGAGCAGTTCTTC,CSGGLAGPYNEQFF